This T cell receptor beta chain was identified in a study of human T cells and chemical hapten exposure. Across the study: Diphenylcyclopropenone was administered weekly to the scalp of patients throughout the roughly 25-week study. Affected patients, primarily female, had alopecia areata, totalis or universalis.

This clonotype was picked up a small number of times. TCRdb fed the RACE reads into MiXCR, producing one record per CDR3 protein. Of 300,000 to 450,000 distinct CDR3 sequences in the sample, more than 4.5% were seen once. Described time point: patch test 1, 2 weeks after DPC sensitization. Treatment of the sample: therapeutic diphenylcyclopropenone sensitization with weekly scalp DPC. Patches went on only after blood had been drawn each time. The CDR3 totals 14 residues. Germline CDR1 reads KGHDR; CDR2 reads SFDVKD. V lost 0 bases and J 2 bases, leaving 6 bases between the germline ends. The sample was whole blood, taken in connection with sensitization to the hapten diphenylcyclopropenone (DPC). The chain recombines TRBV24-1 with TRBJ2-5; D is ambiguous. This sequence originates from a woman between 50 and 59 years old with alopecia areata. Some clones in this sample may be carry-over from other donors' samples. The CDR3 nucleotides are TGTGCCACCAGTGATTTGGGCCCACAAGAGACCCAGTACTTC. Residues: CATSDLGPQETQYF.